The clone carrying this T cell receptor (beta chain) appeared many times. Its antigen is not identified. The germline V gene encodes CDR1 DFQATT and CDR2 SNEGSKA (reference sequence). V shed 3 bases and J 4 bases; nucleotides not matched to a gene: 9. The CDR3 is 16 residues long. These data are taken from a study of T-cell reconstitution after alpha-beta-depleted transplantation in children. Construction of the TCRbeta library involved unique molecular identifiers. TCRdb reanalysed the PCR reads using MiXCR and keeps one entry per CDR3 protein. The repertoire includes some 600,000 distinct CDR3 sequences, around 13% of them detected once, and approximately 2% sits in the top ten. The study, taken as a whole, reports: For some patients, TCRbeta diversity was high at day 60 because of recipient T cells and thymic progenitors that survived. T cells produced anew were the main source of T-cell counts and diversity one year after transplant. Several hundred expanded graft clones reportedly supplied alpha-beta T cells about two months after transplant.

V gene TRBV20-1 combines with J gene TRBJ2-1, with TRBD2 matching 10 bases. The receptor was derived from a male patient between 5 and 17 years old who had a stem cell transplant for acute myeloid leukemia, so the T cells may come from the graft donor. The sample here was PBMCs, mostly from graft donor cells, taken 360 days after TCRalphabeta/CD19-depleted stem cell transplant. For the CDR3, the DNA is TGCAGTGCTAGCGTATTAGCTAGCGGGAGTTACAATGAGCAGTTCTTC. Its translation is CSASVLASGSYNEQFF.